These 26 T cell receptor beta chains were all obtained from the same sample, sequenced in a study of blood T cell repertoires in COVID-19. TCRdb's table, derived via immunoSEQ multiplex PCR, lists solely in-frame clones and lacks some. The sample has 180,000 or so clones, around 76% seen once. The material sequenced was peripheral blood. The source is a woman in her fifties or sixties with active or convalescent COVID-19.

In DNA, the CDR3 is TGTGCCAGCAGTTTTCGACAGGGACTAGCTTTCTTT. Its protein is CASSFRQGLAFF. The chain links TRBV6-2 or TRBV6-3 to TRBJ1-1, with 7 nucleotides matching TRBD1. Germline V gene lookup returns CDR1 MNHEY and CDR2 SVGEGT. The V segment lost 4 bases and the J segment 10 bases; nucleotides outside the gene matches: 6. The CDR3 totals 12 residues.

V usage is TRBV29-1 and J usage is TRBJ2-2; TRBD2 matches at 10 bases. The CDR3 loop spans 19 amino acids. Germline CDR1 reads SQVTM; CDR2 reads ANQGSEA. The V segment lost 7 bases and the J segment 3 bases; nucleotides outside the gene matches: 20. The CDR3 here is CSALLAGKSRNRYTGELFF. CDR3 nucleotides: TGCAGCGCACTACTAGCGGGAAAATCCAGGAACCGATACACCGGGGAGCTGTTTTTT.

CDR3 amino acids: CASSLDRTGTTNEKLFF. In DNA, the CDR3 is TGTGCCAGCAGCTTAGACCGGACCGGGACAACTAATGAAAAACTGTTTTTT. The V and J genes are TRBV7-9 and TRBJ1-4, with D uncertain. Germline V lookup: CDR1 SEHNR, CDR2 FQNEAQ (reference sequence). Trimming left V 1 base short and J 0 bases short, with 12 bases between. This CDR3 has 17 amino acids.

The chain couples TRBV11-3 to TRBJ1-1; 10 nucleotides line up with TRBD1. The J segment lost 4 bases and the V segment lost 5 bases, leaving 4 bases of the junction unmatched. There are 14 residues in the CDR3. Germline V gene lookup returns CDR1 SGHNT and CDR2 YENEEA. As DNA, the CDR3 is TGTGCCAGCAGCCCGGGACAGGGGAGCACTGAAGCTTTCTTT. Encoded protein: CASSPGQGSTEAFF.

The sample holds a few counts of this clone. The chain links TRBV30 to TRBJ1-3; 9 nucleotides line up with TRBD1. The CDR3 is made up of 16 amino acids. Germline values: CDR1 GTSNPN, CDR2 SVGIG (reference sequence). J was trimmed by 1 base and V by 4 bases; bases with no gene match: 8. CDR3 DNA: TGTGCCTGGATAAATAGGGACAGGGCGTCTGGAAACACCATATATTTT. It encodes CAWINRDRASGNTIYF.

The chain employs TRBV6-5 and TRBJ1-1, with TRBD1 matching over 7 bases. The germline V gene has CDR1 MNHEY and CDR2 SVGAGI. With V trimmed by 5 bases and J by 1 base, 4 bases remained unmatched. The CDR3 contains 14 residues. This chain's CDR3 is CASSKTGWNTEAFF. The CDR3 DNA is TGTGCCAGCAGTAAGACAGGGTGGAACACTGAAGCTTTCTTT.

A few counts support this clone. V gene TRBV7-9 combines with J gene TRBJ1-2, with D possibly matching TRBD1 (5 bases). Germline values: CDR1 SEHNR, CDR2 FQNEAQ (reference sequence). Trimming cost V 0 bases and J 0 bases, with 8 bases left between them. This CDR3 is built from 15 residues. CDR3 sequence (DNA): TGTGCCAGCAGCTTAGCGGGGGGAACTAACTATGGCTACACCTTC. Its translation is CASSLAGGTNYGYTF.

The CDR3 bases are TGTGCCAGCAGCCAACAGGGGGCGCAGGAGCCCCAGCATTTT. This sequence encodes CASSQQGAQEPQHF. V and J are TRBV4-2 and TRBJ1-5, with 8 bases that match TRBD1. V gave up 2 bases and J gave up 8 bases; unmatched junction bases: 5. The CDR3 spans 14 residues. CDR1 and CDR2 from the germline V gene are LGHNA and YNFKEQ.

The gene calls are TRBV28 and TRBJ1-6; D is ambiguous. Trimming shortened V by 6 bases and J by 9 bases, and 15 bases separated the two germline ends. Germline V gene sequence: CDR1 MDHEN, CDR2 SYDVKM. The CDR3 sequence is 14 residues long. The CDR3 nucleotides read TGTGCCAGCAGACCCGGGGTGAAAGGTTCACCCCTCCACTTT. It specifies CASRPGVKGSPLHF.

The chain employs TRBV6-2 or TRBV6-3 and TRBJ2-1; weak D call: TRBD2 (6 bases). This CDR3 is 18 amino acids long. Germline-derived CDR1 and CDR2 are MNHEY and SVGEGT. V lost 1 base and J lost 0, with 16 bases in between. The CDR3 loop reads CASSYFLTGDFSYNEQFF. The CDR3 DNA is TGTGCCAGCAGTTACTTCTTGACCGGGGACTTCTCCTACAATGAGCAGTTCTTC.

This chain joins TRBV9 and TRBJ2-2, with D hard to call. Trimming pared 0 bases from V and 6 bases from J, leaving 9 bases between. The CDR3 totals 14 residues. The germline gives CDR1 SGDLS, CDR2 YYNGEE. The CDR3 nucleotides read TGTGCCAGCAGCGTAGTCAGCCAGGCCGGGGAGCTGTTTTTT. Translation: CASSVVSQAGELFF.

The rearrangement uses TRBV9 and TRBJ2-1; tentative D call: TRBD1 (6 bases). The CDR3 has 18 residues. The ends were cut back, 3 bases at V and 0 bases at J, with 19 bases in the middle. Germline lookup yields CDR1 SGDLS and CDR2 YYNGEE. Here the CDR3 reads CASSEPRGQPSSYNEQFF. CDR3 DNA sequence: TGTGCCAGCAGCGAACCTCGAGGACAGCCGAGCTCCTACAATGAGCAGTTCTTC. Together with reference TRBV9 and TRBJ2-1, the CDR3 gives the full variable domain: DSGVTQTPKHLITATGQRVTLRCSPRSGDLSVYWYQQSLDQGLQFLIQYYNGEERAKGNILERFSAQQFPDLHSELNLSSLELGDSALYFCASSEPRGQPSSYNEQFFGPGTRLTVL.

This clone was seen once. V gene TRBV5-1 combines with J gene TRBJ1-1; maybe TRBD1 (6 bases). This CDR3 has 14 amino acids. The V gene lost 3 bases and the J gene lost 1 base, with 10 bases spanning the gap. Germline-derived CDR1 and CDR2 are SGHRS and YFSETQ. CDR3 residues: CASSWRGGNTEAFF. The CDR3, as DNA: TGCGCCAGCAGCTGGAGAGGGGGGAACACTGAAGCTTTCTTT.

This chain links TRBV5-6 with TRBJ1-2, with 7 bases that match TRBD1. There are 14 residues in the CDR3. V lost 0 bases to trimming and J lost 6 bases; unmatched junction nucleotides: 5. Looked up from germline, CDR1 is SGHDT and CDR2 is YYEEEE. In nucleotides, the CDR3 is TGTGCCAGCAGCTTGGCACAGGGGATTCATGGCTACACCTTC. This encodes CASSLAQGIHGYTF.

This clone was seen once. V usage is TRBV4-3 and J usage is TRBJ1-2; 10 positions agree with TRBD1. Germline lookup yields CDR1 LGHNA and CDR2 YSLEER. After removal of 3 bases from V and 6 bases from J, the junction contained 4 bases not matched to a gene. The CDR3 is 14 residues long. CDR3 region: CASSHGQGENGYTF. In nucleotides, the CDR3 is TGCGCCAGCAGCCACGGACAGGGGGAAAATGGCTACACCTTC.

This rearrangement joins TRBV6-5 to TRBJ2-7; 7 bases are shared with TRBD1. The CDR3 is 13 amino acids. The germline CDR1 and CDR2 sequences are MNHEY and SVGAGI. The V and J ends lost 7 bases and 2 bases, in that order; junction bases with no gene match: 5. CDR3: CASTGQVPYEQYF. The CDR3 nucleotides read TGTGCCAGCACCGGACAGGTCCCCTACGAGCAGTACTTC.

The rearrangement joins TRBV11-2 to TRBJ1-3, with a weak D call TRBD1 (6 bases). The germline V gene encodes CDR1 SGHAT and CDR2 FQNNGV. The ends were cut back, 4 bases at V and 4 bases at J, with 14 bases in the middle. This CDR3 comprises 15 residues. The CDR3 is CASSSPGTIGNTIYF. CDR3 nucleotide sequence: TGTGCCAGCAGCTCTCCCGGGACAATAGGAAACACCATATATTTT.

V usage is TRBV6-5 and J usage is TRBJ2-7, with D tentatively TRBD1 (7 bases). The germline gives CDR1 MNHEY, CDR2 SVGAGI. V lost 6 bases to trimming and J lost 1 base, with 13 bases between them. The CDR3 sequence is 14 residues long. The CDR3 spells CASRSGGPSYEQYF. CDR3 nucleotide sequence: TGTGCCAGCAGATCAGGGGGGCCATCCTACGAGCAGTACTTC.

This clone was counted once. The chain links TRBV7-2 to TRBJ2-2; the match to TRBD1 covers 9 bases. Unmatched junction bases numbered 5, after V lost 3 bases and J lost 6 bases. The CDR3 loop spans 15 amino acids. Germline-derived CDR1 and CDR2 are SGHTA and FQGNSA. The CDR3, as DNA: TGTGCCAGCAGCTTGGACAGGGGAGAGGCCGGGGAGCTGTTTTTT. The encoded protein is CASSLDRGEAGELFF.

The chain combines TRBV5-4 with TRBJ2-7; the match to TRBD1 covers 8 bases. Trimming took 1 base from V and 7 from J; bases not matched to a gene: 10. Germline V gene lookup returns CDR1 SGHNT and CDR2 YYREEE (reference sequence). The CDR3 covers 15 residues. DNA of the CDR3: TGTGCCAGCAGCTTGTGGGACAGGACCCTTGAGGAGCAGTACTTC. Translation: CASSLWDRTLEEQYF.

The chain employs TRBV19 and TRBJ1-5; perhaps TRBD1 as D (5 bases). The V gene lost 3 bases and the J gene lost 5 bases, with 14 bases spanning the gap. CDR3 size: 15 residues. Germline loops: CDR1 LNHDA, CDR2 SQIVND (reference sequence). CDR3 amino acids: CASSIGGGGDQPQHF. The CDR3 DNA reads as TGTGCCAGTAGTATCGGGGGAGGAGGTGATCAGCCCCAGCATTTT.

This clone was found a few times. This sequence joins TRBV18 and TRBJ2-5, with a weak D call TRBD1 (5 bases). The CDR3 spans 14 residues. V was clipped by 2 bases and J by 7 bases, with 14 bases between them. The V gene's germline CDR1 is KGHSH and CDR2 LQKENI. The CDR3 bases are TGTGCCAGCTCACCATTGGGCAATCAGGGGACCCAGTACTTC. Encoded protein: CASSPLGNQGTQYF. Using reference TRBV18 and TRBJ2-5 for the parts outside the CDR3, the full variable domain is NAGVMQNPRHLVRRRGQEARLRCSPMKGHSHVYWYRQLPEEGLKFMVYLQKENIIDESGMPKERFSAEFPKEGPSILRIQQVVRGDSAAYFCASSPLGNQGTQYFGPGTRLLVL.

The chain employs TRBV5-5 and TRBJ2-3; 9 nucleotides match TRBD2. The CDR3 runs to 15 residues. The germline gives CDR1 SGHKS, CDR2 YYEKEE (reference sequence). V lost 2 bases to trimming and J lost 4 bases; unmatched junction nucleotides: 5. For the CDR3, the DNA is TGTGCCAGCAGCTTAGGACTAGCGAGGGCAGATACGCAGTATTTT. This gives the protein CASSLGLARADTQYF.

The J gene is TRBJ2-3, the V gene TRBV4-2, with 8 bases identical to TRBD2. Trimming cost V 1 base and J 5 bases; bases outside gene matches: 8. The CDR3 loop spans 16 amino acids. Germline CDR1 and CDR2: LGHNA and YNFKEQ. The CDR3 is CASSQGDSGKIDTQYF. CDR3 nucleotides: TGTGCCAGCAGCCAAGGCGATAGCGGGAAGATAGATACGCAGTATTTT.

The chain recombines TRBV5-5 with TRBJ2-1; D uncertain. Trimming took off 0 bases at V and 10 bases at J, with 11 bases between the two ends. CDR1 SGHKS and CDR2 YYEKEE come from the germline V gene (reference sequence). This CDR3 has 13 amino acids. CDR3 sequence reads: CASSLESSGEQFF. In nucleotides, the CDR3 is TGTGCCAGCAGCTTGGAGTCTAGTGGAGAGCAGTTCTTC.

The rearrangement uses TRBV30 and TRBJ2-7, with TRBD1 matching 7 bases. Trimming removed 7 bases from V and 3 bases from J; junction bases left unmatched: 12. Germline values: CDR1 GTSNPN, CDR2 SVGIG (reference sequence). This CDR3 has 14 residues. The CDR3 bases are TGTGCCTTTACTCCCGGGACAGTTAGCTACGAGCAGTACTTC. Encoded protein: CAFTPGTVSYEQYF.